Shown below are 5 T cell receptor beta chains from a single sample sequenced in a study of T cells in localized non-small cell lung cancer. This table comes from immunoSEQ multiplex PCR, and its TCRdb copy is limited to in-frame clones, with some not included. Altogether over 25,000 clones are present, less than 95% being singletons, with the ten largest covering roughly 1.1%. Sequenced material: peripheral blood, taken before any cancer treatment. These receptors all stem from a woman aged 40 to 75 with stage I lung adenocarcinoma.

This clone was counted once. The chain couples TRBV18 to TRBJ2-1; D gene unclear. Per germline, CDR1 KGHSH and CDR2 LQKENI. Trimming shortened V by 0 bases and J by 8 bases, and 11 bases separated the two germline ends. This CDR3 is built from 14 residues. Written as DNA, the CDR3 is TGTGCCAGCTCACCACCGGTCGACCCGGATGAGCAGTTCTTC. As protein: CASSPPVDPDEQFF.

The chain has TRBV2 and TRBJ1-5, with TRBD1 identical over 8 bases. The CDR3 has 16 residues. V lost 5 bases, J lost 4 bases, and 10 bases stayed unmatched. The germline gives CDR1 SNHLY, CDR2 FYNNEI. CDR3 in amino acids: CASSYRPGGSNQPQHF. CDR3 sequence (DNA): TGTGCCAGCAGTTACCGCCCAGGGGGCTCTAATCAGCCCCAGCATTTT. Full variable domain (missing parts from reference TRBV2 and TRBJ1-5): EPEVTQTPSHQVTQMGQEVILRCVPISNHLYFYWYRQILGQKVEFLVSFYNNEISEKSEIFDDQFSVERPDGSNFTLKIRSTKLEDSAMYFCASSYRPGGSNQPQHFGDGTRLSIL.

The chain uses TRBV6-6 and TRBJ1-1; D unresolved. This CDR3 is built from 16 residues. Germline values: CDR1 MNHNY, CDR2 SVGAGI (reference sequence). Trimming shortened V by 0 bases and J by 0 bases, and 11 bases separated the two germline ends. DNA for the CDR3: TGTGCCAGCAGTTACTCGACCGCAGAGCTGAACACTGAAGCTTTCTTT. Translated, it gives CASSYSTAELNTEAFF.

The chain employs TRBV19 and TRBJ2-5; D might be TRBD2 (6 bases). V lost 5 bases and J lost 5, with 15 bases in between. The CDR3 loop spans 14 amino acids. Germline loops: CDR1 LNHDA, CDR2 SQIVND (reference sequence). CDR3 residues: CASSPRSGPETQYF. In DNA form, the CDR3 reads TGTGCCAGTAGTCCGCGTAGCGGACCGGAGACCCAGTACTTC.

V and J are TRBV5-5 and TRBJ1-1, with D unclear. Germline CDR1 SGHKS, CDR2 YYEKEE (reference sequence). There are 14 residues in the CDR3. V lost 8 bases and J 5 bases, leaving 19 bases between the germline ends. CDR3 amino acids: CASATTPPGTEAFF. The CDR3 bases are TGTGCCAGTGCGACGACCCCCCCGGGGACTGAAGCTTTCTTT.